This TCR beta chain was recovered during a study of metastatic and nonmetastatic thyroid tumors. Study-level findings and limits: Patients with malignant thyroid tumors reportedly had significantly higher TCR beta diversity than those with benign nodules, in blood and tumor.

Original processing methods: It was from CDR3 differences across clinicopathological groups that a distant-metastasis classifier for papillary thyroid cancer was built. TCRdb reanalyzed the PCR reads via MiXCR. The V and J calls here are based on TCRdb, not the publication. The sample shows approximately 21,000 clones, 22% of them seen only once. This clone appeared many times. The antigen is unknown. Other nucleotide sequences in the sample specify the same CDR3. Germline CDR1 reads MNHEY; CDR2 reads SMNVEV (reference sequence). The germline V and J ends were trimmed by 3 bases and 0 bases, with 5 bases remaining between them. The CDR3 consists of 14 residues. Prior to thyroid surgery, none of the patients had received any treatment.

The sequencing sample was made of adjacent normal tissue. This receptor was obtained from a female donor with papillary thyroid cancer or a benign thyroid nodule (not recorded which). Some clones in this sample may be carry-over from other donors' samples. The chain is built from TRBV27 and TRBJ2-2; D gene unclear. CDR3 in amino acids: CASSFQSNTGELFF. The DNA for the CDR3 is TGTGCCAGCAGTTTCCAGTCGAACACCGGGGAGCTGTTTTTT.